A single sample gave rise to the 26 T cell receptor beta chains below, sequenced in a study of blood T cells in healthy people across ages. Together with a sample-barcoded 5' primer, a J-beta primer mix was included in a second PCR lasting 7 to 11 cycles. TCRdb ran MiXCR on the 5' RACE reads and lists one entry per CDR3 protein. Of 1,500,000 or so distinct CDR3 sequences listed, around 55% are singletons. The sequencing input was blood. The source is a man between 18 and 35 years old in good health.

The chain recombines TRBV10-3 with TRBJ2-3; TRBD1 aligns across 10 bases. The V gene end was trimmed by 5 bases and the J gene end by 3 bases; junction bases not matched to a gene: 5. In germline, CDR1 is ENHRY, CDR2 SYGVKD. The CDR3 totals 15 residues. This CDR3 reads CAISPGQGTTDTQYF. CDR3 coding DNA: TGTGCCATCAGTCCGGGACAGGGGACGACAGATACGCAGTATTTT.

Of note for this clonotype: Compared with germline, one end of the junction differs, possibly owing to a read error. The V call is TRBV12-3 or TRBV12-4, the J call TRBJ2-1; 13 positions agree with TRBD2. The CDR3 covers 15 residues. The CDR3 DNA reads as TGTGCCAGCGGTTTCACTAGCGGGAGGGGAAATGAGCAGTTCTTC. It encodes CASGFTSGRGNEQFF.

The rearrangement links TRBV9 to TRBJ2-7; D is perhaps TRBD1 (5 bases). Trimming took off 4 bases at V and 6 bases at J, with 14 bases between the two ends. This CDR3 is built from 13 residues. Germline V gene data show CDR1 as SGDLS and CDR2 as YYNGEE. CDR3 in amino acids: CASSRDSGLEQYF. The CDR3 DNA follows: TGTGCCAGCAGCCGAGACAGTGGCCTCGAGCAGTACTTC.

CDR3 sequence reads: CSVPVRQGTYNEQFF. The CDR3 nucleotides read TGCAGCGTCCCCGTTCGACAGGGGACGTACAATGAGCAGTTCTTC. The chain is built from TRBV29-1 and TRBJ2-1; 8 bases line up with TRBD1. The ends lost 6 bases at V and 4 bases at J; junction bases unmatched: 11. The CDR3 has 15 residues. Germline loops: CDR1 SQVTM, CDR2 ANQGSEA.

This clonotype was observed once. The CDR3 bases are TGTGCCAGCAGTTCCCGACAGGGGAGTTCAGAGACCCAGTACTTC. Its translation is CASSSRQGSSETQYF. This chain joins TRBV6-5 and TRBJ2-5; 8 positions match TRBD1. Germline-derived CDR1 and CDR2 are MNHEY and SVGAGI. V was clipped by 4 bases and J by 4 bases; unmatched bases: 8. The CDR3 has 15 residues.

The chain joins TRBV5-1 to TRBJ2-7; D is undetermined. This CDR3 spans 13 amino acids. Trimming took 5 bases from V and 5 from J, leaving 14 bases between them. CDR1 is SGHRS and CDR2 is YFSETQ in the germline V gene. CDR3 nucleotide sequence: TGCGCCAGCAGTTTCTCGGGTATCAACGAGCAGTACTTC. This translates into CASSFSGINEQYF. Variable domain in full (rest from reference TRBV5-1 and TRBJ2-7): KAGVTQTPRYLIKTRGQQVTLSCSPISGHRSVSWYQQTPGQGLQFLFEYFSETQRNKGNFPGRFSGRQFSNSRSEMNVSTLELGDSALYLCASSFSGINEQYFGPGTRLTVT.

This clonotype was picked up a small number of times. V and J are TRBV4-1 and TRBJ1-1, with no clear D. Trimming stripped 2 bases from V and 6 bases from J, with 10 bases between. The CDR3 length is 13 residues. Germline CDR1 is MGHRA and CDR2 is YSYEKL. The CDR3 DNA is TGCGCCAGCAGCCAACTCGGTGGGGCTGAAGCTTTCTTT. It specifies CASSQLGGAEAFF.

This clonotype has only a few counts. V is TRBV6-5 and J is TRBJ2-5; no definite D call. The CDR3 runs to 13 residues. Trimming took off 5 bases at V and 4 bases at J, with 11 bases between the two ends. From germline, CDR1 is MNHEY and CDR2 SVGAGI. CDR3 loop: CASSDIGGETQYF. CDR3 DNA: TGTGCCAGCAGTGACATCGGCGGAGAGACCCAGTACTTC.

This clonotype has at least ten counts. The chain has TRBV20-1 and TRBJ2-7; 7 nucleotides line up with TRBD1. The CDR3 is 13 amino acids. Trimming removed 2 bases from V and 6 bases from J; junction bases left unmatched: 7. Per germline, CDR1 DFQATT and CDR2 SNEGSKA (reference sequence). CDR3 amino acids: CSARSSTGFEQYF. CDR3 coding DNA: TGCAGTGCTAGATCCTCGACAGGGTTCGAGCAGTACTTC.

J is TRBJ2-3 and V is TRBV5-6, with D perhaps given as TRBD1 or TRBD2 (5 bases each). The CDR3 has 16 residues. Trimming shortened V by 4 bases and J by 5 bases, and 20 bases separated the two germline ends. CDR1 SGHDT and CDR2 YYEEEE come from the germline V gene. CDR3 residues: CASSPLSGQGIDTQYF. CDR3 nucleotide sequence: TGTGCCAGCAGCCCACTCTCGGGGCAGGGAATAGATACGCAGTATTTT.

This rearrangement joins TRBV5-6 to TRBJ2-2; TRBD2 aligns across 8 bases. Germline values: CDR1 SGHDT, CDR2 YYEEEE. V was pared by 2 bases and J by 7 bases, with 7 bases of the junction left unmatched. The CDR3 loop spans 15 amino acids. The CDR3 bases are TGTGCCAGCAGCTTCCCGGGAGGGCCCCTCGGGGAGCTGTTTTTT. This translates into CASSFPGGPLGELFF.

V usage is TRBV12-3 or TRBV12-4 and J usage is TRBJ2-5, with a possible D match to TRBD1 (5 bases). The CDR3 contains 13 residues. The germline V and J ends were trimmed by 6 bases and 5 bases, with 13 bases remaining between them. CDR3 amino acids: CASRDILEETQYF. DNA for the CDR3: TGTGCCAGCAGGGACATTCTAGAGGAGACCCAGTACTTC.

The chain is built from TRBV12-3 or TRBV12-4 and TRBJ1-1; D perhaps matches TRBD1 (6 bases). The CDR3 contains 13 residues. The V gene lost 5 bases and the J gene lost 3 bases, with 10 bases spanning the gap. The CDR3 protein is CASSPGEYTEAFF. The CDR3, as DNA: TGTGCCAGCAGTCCAGGGGAGTACACTGAAGCTTTCTTT.

The CDR3 here is CSASSQVYGYTF. The DNA for the CDR3 is TGCAGTGCTAGTTCACAAGTCTATGGCTACACCTTC. The rearrangement joins TRBV20-1 to TRBJ1-2; D call uncertain. Trimming cost V 3 bases and J 4 bases, with 9 bases left between them. Germline CDR1 DFQATT, CDR2 SNEGSKA (reference sequence). The CDR3 sequence is 12 residues long.

The V and J genes are TRBV29-1 and TRBJ2-5; perhaps TRBD2 as D (6 bases). V gave up 3 bases and J gave up 5 bases, with 13 bases separating them. The CDR3 has 13 residues. Germline-derived CDR1 and CDR2 are SQVTM and ANQGSEA. The CDR3 nucleotides read TGCAGCGTTGACGACGGGGCGGGGGAGACCCAGTACTTC. Protein product: CSVDDGAGETQYF.

Comments on this clonotype: This clone may be a read error of a much larger clone one base away. The chain links TRBV28 to TRBJ1-4, with D hard to call. In germline, CDR1 is MDHEN, CDR2 SYDVKM. The CDR3 totals 14 residues. CDR3 region: CAGSPPRMNEKLFF. CDR3 nucleotide sequence: TGTGCCGGCAGCCCTCCTCGAATGAATGAAAAACTGTTTTTT.

This clonotype occurred a few times. One base away lies a much larger clone, so this may be a sequencing read error. The DNA of the CDR3 is TGTGCCAGCAGCTGGTCCTGGGGAGCTGAGGAGACCCAGTACTTC. Translating gives CASSWSWGAEETQYF. The V and J genes are TRBV5-5 and TRBJ2-5, with a weak D call TRBD2 (5 bases). Trimming removed 3 bases from V and 5 bases from J, with 17 bases in between. The CDR3 consists of 15 residues. Per germline, CDR1 SGHKS and CDR2 YYEKEE (reference sequence). The whole variable domain, filled in from reference TRBV5-5 and TRBJ2-5, reads DAGVTQSPTHLIKTRGQQVTLRCSPISGHKSVSWYQQVLGQGPQFIFQYYEKEERGRGNFPDRFSARQFPNYSSELNVNALLLGDSALYLCASSWSWGAEETQYFGPGTRLLVL.

J is TRBJ2-4 and V is TRBV5-5; D remains unclear. The closer fit of TRBJ2-7 to the DNA end suggests the J call may be wrong. This CDR3 has 14 residues. Germline lookup yields CDR1 SGHKS and CDR2 YYEKEE (reference sequence). Written as DNA, the CDR3 is TGTGCCAGCAGCTTTGGCCGAATATTGTTCGAGCAGTACTTC. It yields the protein CASSFGRILFEQYF.

The chain combines TRBV28 with TRBJ2-3; D assignment may be TRBD1 or TRBD2 (5 bases each). With 5 bases removed from V and 8 bases from J, the gap between germline ends came to 11 bases. Per the germline V gene, CDR1 is MDHEN and CDR2 is SYDVKM. CDR3 length: 12 residues. CDR3 in amino acids: CASSRLGRTQYF. CDR3 in DNA: TGTGCCAGCAGTCGACTGGGACGTACGCAGTATTTT. Using reference TRBV28 and TRBJ2-3 for the parts outside the CDR3, the full variable domain is DVKVTQSSRYLVKRTGEKVFLECVQDMDHENMFWYRQDPGLGLRLIYFSYDVKMKEKGDIPEGYSVSREKKERFSLILESASTNQTSMYLCASSRLGRTQYFGPGTRLTVL.

This sequence joins TRBV7-9 and TRBJ2-1, with D perhaps TRBD1 (6 bases). Germline V lookup: CDR1 SEHNR, CDR2 FQNEAQ (reference sequence). The V and J ends lost 2 bases and 2 bases respectively, with 16 bases between them. The CDR3 extends over 17 amino acids. For the CDR3, the DNA is TGTGCCAGCAGCTTAATGGGGGAGACAGGAGCCTACAATGAGCAGTTCTTC. Encoded protein: CASSLMGETGAYNEQFF.

The V call is TRBV20-1, the J call TRBJ2-5; TRBD2 aligns across 10 bases. The DNA matches TRBJ2-7 better at its end, which makes the J call doubtful. Looked up from germline, CDR1 is DFQATT and CDR2 is SNEGSKA (reference sequence). The CDR3 has 15 amino acids. The CDR3 here is CSARILAGVRYEQYF. Written as DNA, the CDR3 is TGCAGTGCTCGCATTCTAGCGGGGGTCCGATACGAGCAGTACTTC.

V and J are TRBV3-1 and TRBJ2-1; 10 nucleotides line up with TRBD2. Germline V gene lookup returns CDR1 LGHDT and CDR2 YNNKEL (reference sequence). The CDR3 contains 18 residues. After removal of 0 bases from V and 0 bases from J, the junction contained 5 bases not matched to a gene. This CDR3 is CASSQDRLAGVSYNEQFF. For the CDR3, the DNA is TGTGCCAGCAGCCAAGATCGCCTAGCGGGAGTCTCCTACAATGAGCAGTTCTTC.

The CDR3 region has the DNA TGTGCCAGCAGTCAAGGGACTAGCGGGGGGGTCTTGCCAGAGACCCAGTACTTC. It yields the protein CASSQGTSGGVLPETQYF. The rearrangement joins TRBV27 to TRBJ2-7; TRBD2 matches at 16 bases. The J call could be wrong; TRBJ2-5 is a better fit for the DNA end. Germline values: CDR1 MNHEY, CDR2 SMNVEV (reference sequence). CDR3 length: 18 residues.

This rearrangement joins TRBV7-3 to TRBJ1-6, with TRBD1 matching over 8 bases. Germline V lookup: CDR1 SGHTA, CDR2 FQGTGA. The trim removed 3 bases at V and 8 bases at J, leaving 3 bases unmatched. The CDR3 is 14 amino acids. The CDR3: CASSFTGGDSPLHF. In DNA form, the CDR3 reads TGTGCCAGCAGCTTTACAGGGGGAGATTCACCCCTCCACTTT.

The chain links TRBV4-1 to TRBJ2-7; D is tentatively TRBD1 or TRBD2 (5 bases each). There are 17 residues in the CDR3. V lost 0 bases and J lost 4, with 19 bases in between. From germline, CDR1 is MGHRA and CDR2 YSYEKL. This CDR3 is CASSQERGLGGGYEQYF. CDR3 DNA sequence: TGCGCCAGCAGCCAAGAGAGGGGTCTGGGTGGGGGATACGAGCAGTACTTC.

The chain recombines TRBV9 with TRBJ2-7; TRBD2 matches 10 bases. Germline CDR1 and CDR2: SGDLS and YYNGEE. The CDR3 extends over 15 amino acids. With 2 bases clipped from V and 5 bases from J, the junction kept 7 bases outside the gene matches. CDR3 nucleotide sequence: TGTGCCAGCAGCGTGGGAGGGACTAGCGATAACGAGCAGTACTTC. It specifies CASSVGGTSDNEQYF.